This T cell receptor beta chain derives from a study of CD8 T cells in Susac syndrome. J was trimmed by 1 base and V by 1 base; bases with no gene match: 3. The CDR3 totals 16 residues. Germline CDR1 reads SGHNT; CDR2 reads YENEEA. It was with random hexamers that about 0.45 to 1 ug RNA was reverse transcribed. TCRdb re-called the immunoSEQ multiplex PCR reads with MiXCR, one entry per CDR3 protein. The table lists around 25,000 distinct CDR3 sequences, around 93% of them singletons. The receptor was isolated from a human donor with Susac syndrome. Sequences were obtained from CD8+ T cells from PBMCs. The chain employs TRBV11-3 and TRBJ2-2, with 7 bases identical to TRBD1. The CDR3 loop is CASSLGNRGNTGELFF. In nucleotides, the CDR3 is TGTGCCAGCAGCTTAGGGAACAGGGGGAACACCGGGGAGCTGTTTTTT.